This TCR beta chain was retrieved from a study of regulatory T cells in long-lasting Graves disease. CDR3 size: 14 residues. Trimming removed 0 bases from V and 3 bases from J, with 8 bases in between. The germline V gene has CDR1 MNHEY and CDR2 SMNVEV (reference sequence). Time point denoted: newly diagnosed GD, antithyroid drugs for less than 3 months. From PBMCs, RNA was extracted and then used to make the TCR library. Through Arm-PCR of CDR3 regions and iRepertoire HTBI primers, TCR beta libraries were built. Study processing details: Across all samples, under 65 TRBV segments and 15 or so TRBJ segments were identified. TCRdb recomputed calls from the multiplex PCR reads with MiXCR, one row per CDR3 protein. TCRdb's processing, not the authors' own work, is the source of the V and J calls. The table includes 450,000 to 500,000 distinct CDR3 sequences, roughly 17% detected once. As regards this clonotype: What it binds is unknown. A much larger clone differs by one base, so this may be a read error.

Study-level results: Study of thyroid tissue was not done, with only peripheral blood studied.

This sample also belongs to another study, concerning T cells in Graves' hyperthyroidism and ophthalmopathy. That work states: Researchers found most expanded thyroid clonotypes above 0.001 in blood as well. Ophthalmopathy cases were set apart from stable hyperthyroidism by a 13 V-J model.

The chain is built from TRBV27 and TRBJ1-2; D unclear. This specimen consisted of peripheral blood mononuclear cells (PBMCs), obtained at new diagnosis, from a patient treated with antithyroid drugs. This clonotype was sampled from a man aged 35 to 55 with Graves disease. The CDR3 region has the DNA TGTGCCAGCAGTTTATCCAGCCGGGACTATGGCTACACCTTC. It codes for CASSLSSRDYGYTF.